This TCR beta chain was observed in a study of cytomegalovirus exposure and HLA in healthy donors. Regarding the study as a whole: The study recorded 150 to 200 TCR beta chains that were cytomegalovirus-associated.

Sequenced by immunoSEQ multiplex PCR; TCRdb stores in-frame clones only, minus some. The sample comprises over 150,000 clones, 90% to 97% of which are singletons, and roughly 1% rests with the top ten. In regard to this clone: Its antigen remains unknown.

With V trimmed by 5 bases and J by 0 bases, 3 bases remained unmatched. Germline CDR1 is SGHNT and CDR2 is YENEEA. The CDR3 is 16 amino acids. The receptor was isolated from a woman younger than 30 in good health and CMV-seronegative. Sequencing input: PBMCs. The rearrangement links TRBV11-3 to TRBJ2-3; 12 bases map to TRBD2. CDR3 sequence: CASSPTSGGSTDTQYF. CDR3 coding DNA: TGTGCCAGCAGCCCGACTAGCGGGGGAAGCACAGATACGCAGTATTTT.